A single sample is the source of the 9 T cell receptor beta chains below, sequenced in a study of T-cell memory formation after mild COVID-19. TCRdb re-derived calls from the 5' RACE reads in MiXCR, one entry per CDR3 protein. This table holds fewer than 450,000 distinct CDR3 sequences, approximately 24% found once. Source material: PBMCs or a T cell subset sorted from them (not recorded which). These receptors were taken from an adult woman who had mild COVID-19 (a few samples of this study predate the infection). Cell type and time point are not known.

This clonotype was seen only a few times. The chain has TRBV5-1 and TRBJ2-3, with D perhaps matching TRBD1 (6 bases). The V gene's germline CDR1 is SGHRS and CDR2 YFSETQ. The CDR3 runs 14 residues. The V end was cut by 2 bases, the J end by 2 bases, with 9 bases between. The CDR3 bases are TGCGCCAGCAGCTTCCAGGGGTCCACAGATACGCAGTATTTT. As protein: CASSFQGSTDTQYF.

The gene calls are TRBV7-3 and TRBJ2-5; D possibly matches TRBD1 or TRBD2 (5 bases each). CDR3 length equals 13 residues. V gave up 5 bases and J gave up 9 bases, with 16 bases separating them. CDR1 is SGHTA, CDR2 FQGTGA, per germline. CDR3 amino acids: CASSPGTPAPQYF. The CDR3 DNA follows: TGTGCCAGCAGCCCCGGGACGCCAGCTCCCCAGTACTTC.

A few counts support this clonotype. The rearrangement joins TRBV14 to TRBJ2-5; D possibly corresponds to TRBD2 (7 bases). V lost 1 base, J lost 4 bases, and 10 bases lay in between. CDR1 is SGHDN, CDR2 FVKESK, per germline. The CDR3 has 14 residues. CDR3 protein: CASSQGAGAETQYF. In DNA, the CDR3 is TGTGCCAGCAGCCAAGGTGCGGGGGCAGAGACCCAGTACTTC.

This clonotype occurred a few times. The V and J genes are TRBV25-1 and TRBJ2-7, with TRBD1 matching 7 bases. Trimming cost V 5 bases and J 9 bases; bases outside gene matches: 13. CDR1 and CDR2 from the germline V gene are MGHDK and SYGVNS. There are 14 residues in the CDR3. CDR3 sequence reads: CASSQPGQTTGQYF. The CDR3 DNA is TGTGCCAGCAGTCAACCGGGACAGACTACCGGGCAGTACTTC.

The chain uses TRBV6-2 or TRBV6-3 and TRBJ2-2; D gene unclear. Between the trimmed V and J ends, which lost 0 bases and 4 bases, there was a span of 9 bases. The CDR3 runs 15 residues. CDR1 is MNHEY and CDR2 is SVGEGT in the germline V gene. For the CDR3, the DNA is TGTGCCAGCAGTTACTCGGGCCAGGCCACCGGGGAGCTGTTTTTT. Encoded protein: CASSYSGQATGELFF.

As DNA, the CDR3 is TGTGCCACCAGTGACCCCGGCGGACTGACCAGGAATGAGCAGTTCTTC. Its translation is CATSDPGGLTRNEQFF. The rearrangement joins TRBV24-1 to TRBJ2-1; D might be TRBD2 (5 bases). With 4 bases removed from V and 7 bases from J, the gap between germline ends came to 19 bases. CDR3 length: 16 residues. Germline CDR1 is KGHDR and CDR2 is SFDVKD.

The chain employs TRBV10-3 and TRBJ2-1, with TRBD2 matching 10 bases. CDR1 is ENHRY, CDR2 SYGVKD, per germline. The V gene end was trimmed by 10 bases and the J gene end by 8 bases; junction bases not matched to a gene: 11. This CDR3 contains 14 residues. The CDR3 region is CATQEREGLDEQFF. DNA for the CDR3: TGTGCCACACAAGAGCGGGAGGGCCTCGATGAGCAGTTCTTC.

The chain recombines TRBV7-9 with TRBJ1-1, with D hard to call. Germline lookup yields CDR1 SEHNR and CDR2 FQNEAQ (reference sequence). Trimming removed 5 bases at V and 5 bases at J, with 24 bases between. CDR3 size: 17 residues. CDR3 loop: CASSPRPSTREDTEAFF. The CDR3 DNA is TGTGCCAGCAGCCCCCGGCCCTCGACAAGGGAGGATACTGAAGCTTTCTTT.

The chain uses TRBV4-2 and TRBJ2-1, with TRBD2 matching over 8 bases. Germline CDR1 is LGHNA and CDR2 is YNFKEQ. The length of the CDR3 is 16 residues. V dropped 1 base and J dropped 3; count of bases not matched to a gene: 5. The CDR3: CASSQGASGFYNEQFF. The CDR3 bases are TGTGCCAGCAGCCAAGGGGCTAGCGGGTTCTACAATGAGCAGTTCTTC.